This T cell receptor (beta chain) was sequenced for a study of shared clonotypes between healthy human individuals (dated by TCRdb to between 2020 and 2021). Study-wide context: A couple of women and three men aged 18 to 49 years were included in the cohort. For each donor, three plates each were used for CD4 naive and CD4 memory, two plates were used for CD8 naive, and one plate was used for CD8 memory. To estimate repertoire size and how much clonotype sharing occurs between individuals, the study deeply sequenced the blood TCR repertoires of roughly 5 healthy adults. Libraries were prepared and TCR repertoires were sequenced by different laboratories using diverse techniques, in order to increase sequencing depth and limit assay-specific biases. Leukapheresis yielded between about 0.85 and 10 billion PBMCs per donor.

With regard to this clone: The antigen it binds to is not known. Within one base of it there is no much larger clone, and no base qualities were kept. The sample holds other DNA sequences that translate to the same CDR3.

Healthy HIV-negative adults with no recently reported acute infections or vaccinations were included as donors. Every donor was a Caucasian adult living in Nashville, Tennessee, USA. Magnetic negative selection was used to enrich CD4+ T cells, after which naive cells were positively selected on CD45RA and the negative fraction became the memory subset. After blood collection by leukapheresis, PBMCs were isolated using Ficoll-Histopaque density gradient centrifugation and then cryopreserved in the vapor phase of liquid nitrogen. Analytical flow cytometry was used to check the purity and quantity of every magnetically sorted T cell population. Genomic DNA was isolated from every sorted fraction and measured by UV absorbance on a Nanodrop 2000c. On the study overall, not on this receptor specifically: Pairwise subsampling indicated that sequencing depth was expected to affect the degree of clonotype sharing among donors. Compared with non-shared clonotypes, the clonotypes found in all four sorted-subset donors had higher generation probabilities. The small number of donors limited the genetic and exposure-history diversity represented. Incomplete sequencing was indicated by rarefaction of sorted-subset datasets, despite the large sequencing depth. Sampling was restricted to blood, and TCR repertoires in tissue are likely to differ from TCR repertoires in blood. Estimated clonotype richness was generally larger for naive than for memory subsets. When several donors were compared, the shared fraction of clonotypes was about 5% for naive CD4, approximately 3.5% for naive CD8, 2.3% for memory CD4, and approximately 0.4% for memory CD8.

V trim: 4 bases; J trim: 6 bases; unmatched bases: 3. Taken from the germline V gene, the CDR1 and CDR2 loops are SGHRS and YFSETQ. The CDR3 numbers 13 residues from cysteine through phenylalanine. Just the 39-base CDR3 DNA is kept, in frame starting at base 1. Using the deep immunoSEQ assay, TCR CDR3 regions were amplified from genomic DNA by multiplex PCR. For each cell subset, the extracted genomic DNA was distributed evenly across all wells of several immunoSEQ 96-well plates, and each plate served as one replicate. Each replicate PCR for sorted subsets received 200 ng genomic DNA, equal to roughly 33,000 T cell genomes. Purified libraries were measured with a Qubit 3.0 fluorometer, size-checked on a Bioanalyzer 2100, and measured again with the KAPA Library Quantification kit. Every immunoSEQ 96-well plate was sequenced on a dedicated single-read 150-cycle Illumina NextSeq 550 flow cell. In the authors' own workflow: The immunoSEQ output contained only junctional sequences without quality scores, so filtering could not match that applied to full-length reads. To assign V/J genes and CDR3, sequences were annotated using PyIR, a Python wrapper for IgBLAST v1.9, with IMGT germline references. Any read was removed if the V/J assignment was weak (E-value above 1e-6), the CDR3 was missing, or the read contained stop codons, out-of-frame junctions, or ambiguous translated residues. V3J clonotypes were defined by identical inferred V gene, J gene, and CDR3 amino acid sequence. The percentage overlap between two repertoires was calculated by dividing the number of shared unique clonotypes by the size of the smaller repertoire. Three approaches were used to assess repertoire richness: RTK rarefaction, the Chao1 estimator, and Recon v2.1 estimates of unobserved clonotypes. For all TCRbeta clonotypes obtained by the gDNA method from a few donors, generation probabilities were computed with OLGA. As stored in TCRdb, this immuneACCESS dataset retains in-frame rearrangements with V and J assigned. A fraction of the clones does not appear; measured against another copy, unresolved V genes explain less than half of the discrepancy, and the remainder lacks a known reason. V and J calls and clone size are given by that table; D and trimming were obtained from the DNA. The sample records about 2.4 million clones, 93% of which are singletons. The ten largest clones add up to roughly 0.39% of the sample.

This clonotype originated in a young man in good health. Some clones in this sample may be carry-over from other donors' samples. The material sequenced was naive CD4+ T cells from PBMCs. According to the study, the label for this sample's cell subset or site signals: CD45RA+ positively selected. The sequence links TRBV5-1 to TRBJ2-1; a stretch of 8 junction bases matches TRBD1. The nucleotide sequence is given as TGCGCCAGCAGCCTCGGGACAGGCAATGAGCAGTTCTTC. Translated, this gives CASSLGTGNEQFF.